This TCR beta chain originates from a study of HIV-infected patients and healthy controls. Study-level results: HIV+ repertoires were severely depleted of MAIT alpha-chain CDR3s, unlike healthy controls.

Whole blood was used without fractionation, so all unsorted peripheral T cells were included. RNA came from approximately 2.5 ml of peripheral blood. cDNA was made from roughly 470 ng RNA using alpha and beta constant primers. Separate chain-specific third strand synthesis with multiplexing indices produced the alpha and beta libraries. The library got P5 and P7 elements plus a second index, then an approximately 22-cycle PCR. TCRdb analysed the 5' RACE reads with MiXCR anew, one entry per CDR3 protein. The sample includes approximately 7,100 distinct CDR3 sequences, 9% to 10% of them seen just once. This clonotype was counted at least ten times. The antigen is not known. Trimming shortened V by 1 base and J by 1 base, and 13 bases separated the two germline ends. The CDR3 is made up of 16 amino acids. Germline CDR1 SEHNR, CDR2 FQNEAQ (reference sequence).

This sequence originates from an adult with HIV infection. This material consisted of blood, taken before antiretroviral therapy. The chain combines TRBV7-9 with TRBJ2-5; D is perhaps TRBD2 (5 bases). The CDR3 nucleotides are TGTGCCAGCAGCTTAGGACTACTAGTTGGCCAAGAGACCCAGTACTTC. Its translation: CASSLGLLVGQETQYF. The entire variable domain, with the rest obtained from reference TRBV7-9 and TRBJ2-5, is as follows: DTGVSQNPRHKITKRGQNVTFRCDPISEHNRLYWYRQTLGQGPEFLTYFQNEAQLEKSRLLSDRFSAERPKGSFSTLEIQRTEQGDSAMYLCASSLGLLVGQETQYFGPGTRLLVL.